This T cell receptor (beta chain) was sequenced in a study of blood T cell repertoires in COVID-19. Study details: COVID-19 samples, acute and convalescent, were from the United States, Italy and Spain. Nucleic acid was either cDNA or gDNA, and it came from T cells, B-cell-depleted T cells, or PBMCs.

Authors' processing steps: How many nucleated cells were present was estimated from reference gene primer amplification. Measured with immunoSEQ multiplex PCR; TCRdb has only the in-frame clones, and not every one. V, J and clone size are those of that table, while D and trimming were read from the DNA. The sample comprises under 65,000 clones, more than 80% of which are singletons, and around 10% rests with the top ten. Germline assignment: CDR1 KGHDR and CDR2 SFDVKD. The CDR3 extends over 16 amino acids. V lost 4 bases and J lost 0, with 11 bases in between. Sequencing used peripheral blood. This chain uses TRBV24-1 with TRBJ2-2; TRBD1 might be the D (5 bases). This TCR was sampled from a woman aged 80 or older with active COVID-19. CDR3 nucleotides: TGTGCCACCAGTGACTCCAGGGCAGCGAACACCGGGGAGCTGTTTTTT. As protein: CATSDSRAANTGELFF.